This record covers a single TCR beta chain. In germline, CDR1 is SNHLY, CDR2 FYNNEI. V lost 5 bases to trimming and J lost 3 bases; unmatched junction nucleotides: 7. This CDR3 contains 15 residues. The sample originates from a study of cytomegalovirus exposure and HLA in healthy donors. Assay used: immunoSEQ multiplex PCR; TCRdb lists only in-frame clones, some missing. Among around 190,000 clones listed, 80% to 90% were seen once. The sample consisted of PBMCs. V and J are TRBV2 and TRBJ1-5; 7 nucleotides line up with TRBD1. This TCR derives from a woman between 25 and 40 years old in good health and CMV-seronegative. CDR3 in DNA: TGTGCCAGCAGTCACGAACAGGGGAACAATCAGCCCCAGCATTTT. Its translation: CASSHEQGNNQPQHF. Based on the CDR3 plus reference TRBV2 and TRBJ1-5, the full variable domain is EPEVTQTPSHQVTQMGQEVILRCVPISNHLYFYWYRQILGQKVEFLVSFYNNEISEKSEIFDDQFSVERPDGSNFTLKIRSTKLEDSAMYFCASSHEQGNNQPQHFGDGTRLSIL.